The rows below give T cell receptor beta chains drawn from one sample of a study of T cell responses to AZD1222 COVID-19 vaccine. The repertoire was sequenced with immunoSEQ multiplex PCR; TCRdb's copy has only in-frame clones and lacks some. Of approximately 190,000 clones detected, more than 75% appear once; the ten largest clones hold 0.95% to 1%. The sample here was peripheral blood, taken on day 0 of AZD1222 vaccination. These receptors were taken from an adult in good health. Both conserved end residues are part of each CDR3.

CDR3,J,V
CASSLGTGGNTEAFF,TRBJ1-1,TRBV27
CASGLDPAGSYGYTF,TRBJ1-2,TRBV12-5
CASSLSDDSNQPQHF,TRBJ1-5,TRBV7-2
CASSTTRRGGSSYNEQFF,TRBJ2-1,TRBV27
CASSPTGISGNTIYF,TRBJ1-3,TRBV9
CASSPPGQRNEKLFF,TRBJ1-4,TRBV18
CASSLSPGGLAETQYF,TRBJ2-5,TRBV13
CASSLGTGYYEQYF,TRBJ2-7,TRBV7-2
CASSHGDSNEQFF,TRBJ2-1,TRBV6-5
CASSPGRNTEAFF,TRBJ1-1,TRBV7-3
CASSLGPGWNEKLFF,TRBJ1-4,TRBV5-5
CASSKDTPSSYNEQFF,TRBJ2-1,TRBV6-4
CASSIRGLDTGTSGVGYEQYF,TRBJ2-7,TRBV19
CASSSTGVNTGELFF,TRBJ2-2,TRBV5-4
CASSQGRGDQHF,TRBJ1-5,TRBV3-1/TRBV3-2
CATSRARRAVYNEQFF,TRBJ2-1,TRBV15
CASSQGAGANYGYTF,TRBJ1-2,TRBV4-3
CASIPGRTQETQYF,TRBJ2-5,TRBV7-8
CASSYRPAYEQYF,TRBJ2-7,TRBV6-2/TRBV6-3
CASSRQGINTEAFF,TRBJ1-1,TRBV27
CASSSDRQETQYF,TRBJ2-5,TRBV5-6
CSVEREARFF,TRBJ2-1,TRBV29-1
CASSILRDGGQPQHF,TRBJ1-5,TRBV19
CASSTRGGSYNEQFF,TRBJ2-1,TRBV6-5
CSVEDLPGSGYTF,TRBJ1-2,TRBV29-1
CASRLGTGPNYGYTF,TRBJ1-2,TRBV28
CATSDDSNTGELFF,TRBJ2-2,TRBV24-1
CASSLGPRLAGGGETQYF,TRBJ2-5,TRBV28
CAISGRGNQPQHF,TRBJ1-5,TRBV10-3
CASSLVGTGMGETQYF,TRBJ2-5,TRBV5-8
CASSSTGSVGTEAFF,TRBJ1-1,TRBV7-2
CASSQTGPYEQYF,TRBJ2-7,TRBV5-1
CASSDGRSTITDTQYF,TRBJ2-3,TRBV2
CASSPQGSYNEQFF,TRBJ2-1,TRBV5-1
CASSYDSTYGYTF,TRBJ1-2,TRBV5-1
CASSLWDRSDNEQFF,TRBJ2-1,TRBV27
CASSLGFDQGGGYTF,TRBJ1-2,TRBV7-2
CASSPGGGGTEAFF,TRBJ1-1,TRBV19
CASSIIGREGHEQYF,TRBJ2-7,TRBV19
CASSTGGLSYNEQFF,TRBJ2-1,TRBV9
CASSFRQDSNTEAFF,TRBJ1-1,TRBV6-2/TRBV6-3
CATSDSAGPGAKNIQYF,TRBJ2-4,TRBV24-1
CASSPGGGAGTEAFF,TRBJ1-1,TRBV18
CASSLMRGSQETQYF,TRBJ2-5,TRBV4-2
CASSQAGTSGTYNEQFF,TRBJ2-1,TRBV4-1
CASSLEGPANSPLHF,TRBJ1-6,TRBV5-1
CSAVGLAGALDF,TRBJ2-5,TRBV29-1
CASSQDLGYTEAFF,TRBJ1-1,TRBV4-1
CASSVAPLSTSGQETQYF,TRBJ2-5,TRBV9
CASSLGLAGGADTQYF,TRBJ2-3,TRBV28
CASSIVRNTEAFF,TRBJ1-1,TRBV19
CSAQGARTGELFF,TRBJ2-2,TRBV29-1
CASSSPTGGAGEQFF,TRBJ2-1,TRBV6-5
CASSLEHWAFF,TRBJ1-1,TRBV13
CASSSTSGGTSSSYEQYF,TRBJ2-7,TRBV5-1
CASSFSGSYEQYF,TRBJ2-7,TRBV12-3/TRBV12-4
CASSSIYGGENEQFF,TRBJ2-1,TRBV11-2